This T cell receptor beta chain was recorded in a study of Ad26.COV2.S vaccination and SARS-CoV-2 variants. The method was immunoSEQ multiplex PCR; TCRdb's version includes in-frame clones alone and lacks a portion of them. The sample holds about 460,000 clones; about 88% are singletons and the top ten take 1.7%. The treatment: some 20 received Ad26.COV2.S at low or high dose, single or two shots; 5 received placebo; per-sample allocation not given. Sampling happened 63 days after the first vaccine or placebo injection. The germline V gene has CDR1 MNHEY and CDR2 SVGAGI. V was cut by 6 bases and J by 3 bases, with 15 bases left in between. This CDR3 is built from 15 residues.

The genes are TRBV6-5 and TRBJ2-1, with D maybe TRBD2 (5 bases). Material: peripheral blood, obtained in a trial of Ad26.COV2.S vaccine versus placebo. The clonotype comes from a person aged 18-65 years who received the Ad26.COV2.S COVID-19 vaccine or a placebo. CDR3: CASRSLGGVYNEQFF. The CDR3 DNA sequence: TGTGCCAGCAGATCCTTAGGAGGAGTCTACAATGAGCAGTTCTTC.